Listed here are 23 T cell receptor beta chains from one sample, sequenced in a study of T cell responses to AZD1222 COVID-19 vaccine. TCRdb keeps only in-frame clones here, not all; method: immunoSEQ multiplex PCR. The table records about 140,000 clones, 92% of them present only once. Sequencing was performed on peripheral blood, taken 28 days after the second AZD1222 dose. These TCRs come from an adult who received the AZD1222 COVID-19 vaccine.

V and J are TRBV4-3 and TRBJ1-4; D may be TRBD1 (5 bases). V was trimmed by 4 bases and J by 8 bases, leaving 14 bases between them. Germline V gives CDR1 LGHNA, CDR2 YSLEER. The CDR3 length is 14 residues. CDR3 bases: TGCGCCAGCAGCCCGCAGGGAGCTGGGGAAAAACTGTTTTTT. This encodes CASSPQGAGEKLFF.

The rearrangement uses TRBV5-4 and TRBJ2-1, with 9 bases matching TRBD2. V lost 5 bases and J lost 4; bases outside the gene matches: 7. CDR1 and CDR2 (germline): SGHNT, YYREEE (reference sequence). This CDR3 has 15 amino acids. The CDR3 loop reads CASRASGGPYNEQFF. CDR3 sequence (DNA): TGTGCCAGCAGGGCAAGCGGGGGGCCATACAATGAGCAGTTCTTC.

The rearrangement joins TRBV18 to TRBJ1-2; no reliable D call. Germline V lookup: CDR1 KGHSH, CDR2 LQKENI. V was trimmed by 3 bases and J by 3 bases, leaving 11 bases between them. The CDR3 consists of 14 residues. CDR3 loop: CASSPSEGHYGYTF. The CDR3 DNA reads TGTGCCAGCTCACCTTCAGAGGGCCACTATGGCTACACCTTC.

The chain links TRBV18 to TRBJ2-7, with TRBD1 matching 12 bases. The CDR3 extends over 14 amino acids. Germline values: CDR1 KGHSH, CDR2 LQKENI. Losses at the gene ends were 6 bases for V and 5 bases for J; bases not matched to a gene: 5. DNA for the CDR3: TGTGCCAGCTCCTCCGGGACAGGGGGCGACGAGCAGTACTTC. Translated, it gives CASSSGTGGDEQYF.

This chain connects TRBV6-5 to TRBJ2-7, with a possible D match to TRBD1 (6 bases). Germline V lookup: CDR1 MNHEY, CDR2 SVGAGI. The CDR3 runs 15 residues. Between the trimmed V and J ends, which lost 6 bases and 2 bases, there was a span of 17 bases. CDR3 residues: CASRSDRKGAYEQYF. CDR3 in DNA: TGTGCCAGCAGATCAGACAGGAAGGGAGCCTACGAGCAGTACTTC.

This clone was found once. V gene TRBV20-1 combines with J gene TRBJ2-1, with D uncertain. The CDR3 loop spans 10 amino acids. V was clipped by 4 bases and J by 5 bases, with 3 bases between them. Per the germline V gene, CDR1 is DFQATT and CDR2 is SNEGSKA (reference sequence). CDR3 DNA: TGCAGTGCTACCGACAATGAGCAGTTCTTC. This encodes CSATDNEQFF.

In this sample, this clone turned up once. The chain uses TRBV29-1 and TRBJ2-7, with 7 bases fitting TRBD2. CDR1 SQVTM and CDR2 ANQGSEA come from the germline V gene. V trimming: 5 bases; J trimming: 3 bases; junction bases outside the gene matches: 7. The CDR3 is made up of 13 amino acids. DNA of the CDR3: TGCAGCGTTTTAAAAGGGGAGGGCTACGAGCAGTACTTC. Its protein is CSVLKGEGYEQYF.

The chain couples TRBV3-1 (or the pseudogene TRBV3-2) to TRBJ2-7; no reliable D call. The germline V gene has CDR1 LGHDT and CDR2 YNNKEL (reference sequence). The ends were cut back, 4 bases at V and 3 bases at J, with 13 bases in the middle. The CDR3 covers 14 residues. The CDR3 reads CASSRQSLNYEQYF. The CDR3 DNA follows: TGTGCCAGCAGCCGACAAAGCCTGAACTACGAGCAGTACTTC.

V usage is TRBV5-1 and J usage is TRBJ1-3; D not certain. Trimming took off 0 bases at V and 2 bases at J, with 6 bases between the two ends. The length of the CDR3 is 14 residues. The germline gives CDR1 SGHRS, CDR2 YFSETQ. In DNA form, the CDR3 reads TGCGCCAGCAGCTTGGGAACACCTGGAAACACCATATATTTT. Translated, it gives CASSLGTPGNTIYF.

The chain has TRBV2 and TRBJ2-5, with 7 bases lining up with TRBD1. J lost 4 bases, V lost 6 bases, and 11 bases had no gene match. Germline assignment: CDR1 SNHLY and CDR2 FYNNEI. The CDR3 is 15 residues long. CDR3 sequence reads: CASRAGTANAETQYF. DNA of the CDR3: TGTGCCAGCAGAGCCGGGACAGCTAACGCAGAGACCCAGTACTTC.

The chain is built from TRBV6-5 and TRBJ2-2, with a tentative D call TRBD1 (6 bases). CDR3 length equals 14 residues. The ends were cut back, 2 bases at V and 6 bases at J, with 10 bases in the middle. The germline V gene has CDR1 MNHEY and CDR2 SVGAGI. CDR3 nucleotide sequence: TGTGCCAGCAGTTACGGGGGACAATCCGGGGAGCTGTTTTTT. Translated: CASSYGGQSGELFF.

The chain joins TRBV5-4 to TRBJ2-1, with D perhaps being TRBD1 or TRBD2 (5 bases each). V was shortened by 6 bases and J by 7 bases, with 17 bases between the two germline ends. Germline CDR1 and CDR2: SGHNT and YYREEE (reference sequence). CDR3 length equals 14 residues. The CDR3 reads CASTTSRRENEQFF. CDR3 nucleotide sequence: TGTGCCAGCACCACGTCGCGCAGGGAGAATGAGCAGTTCTTC.

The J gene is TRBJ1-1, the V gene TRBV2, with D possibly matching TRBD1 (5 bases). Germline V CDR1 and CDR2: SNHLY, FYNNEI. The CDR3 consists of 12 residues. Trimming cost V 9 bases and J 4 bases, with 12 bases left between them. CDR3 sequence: CASQQAITEAFF. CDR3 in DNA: TGTGCCAGTCAACAGGCGATCACTGAAGCTTTCTTT.

CDR3 coding DNA: TGTGCCACCAGCAGAGAACCGGGAGTGGTAGATACGCAGTATTTT. Residues: CATSREPGVVDTQYF. The chain has TRBV15 and TRBJ2-3; the D gene is possibly TRBD2 (6 bases). The CDR3 runs 15 residues. Germline CDR1 LNHNV, CDR2 YYDKDF (reference sequence). The V and J ends lost 0 bases and 5 bases respectively, with 12 bases between them. The full variable domain, completed using reference TRBV15 and TRBJ2-3, is DAMVIQNPRYQVTQFGKPVTLSCSQTLNHNVMYWYQQKSSQAPKLLFHYYDKDFNNEADTPDNFQSRRPNTSFCFLDIRSPGLGDTAMYLCATSREPGVVDTQYFGPGTRLTVL.

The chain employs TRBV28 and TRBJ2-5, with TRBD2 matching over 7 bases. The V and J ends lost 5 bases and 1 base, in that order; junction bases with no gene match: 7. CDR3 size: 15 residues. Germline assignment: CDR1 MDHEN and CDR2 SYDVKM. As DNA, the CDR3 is TGTGCCAGCAGTCTAGTAGCGGGCTTCCAAGAGACCCAGTACTTC. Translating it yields CASSLVAGFQETQYF.

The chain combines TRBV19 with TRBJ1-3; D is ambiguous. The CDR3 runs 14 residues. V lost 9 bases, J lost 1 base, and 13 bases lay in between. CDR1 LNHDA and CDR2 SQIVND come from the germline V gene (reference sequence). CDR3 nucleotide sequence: TGTGCCAGCTCCCCCGTGGGGTCTGGAAACACCATATATTTT. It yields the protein CASSPVGSGNTIYF.

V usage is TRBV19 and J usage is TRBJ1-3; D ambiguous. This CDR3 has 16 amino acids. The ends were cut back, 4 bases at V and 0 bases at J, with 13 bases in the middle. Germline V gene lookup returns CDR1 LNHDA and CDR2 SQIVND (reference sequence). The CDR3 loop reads CASSTRGTFSGNTIYF. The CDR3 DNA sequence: TGTGCCAGTAGTACTCGGGGAACTTTCTCTGGAAACACCATATATTTT.

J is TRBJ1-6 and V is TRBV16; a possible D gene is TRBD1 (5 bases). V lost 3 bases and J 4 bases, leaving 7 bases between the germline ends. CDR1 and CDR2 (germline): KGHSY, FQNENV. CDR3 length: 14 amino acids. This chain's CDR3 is CASSHRVYNSPLHF. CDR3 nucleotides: TGTGCCAGCAGCCACAGGGTTTATAATTCACCCCTCCACTTT.

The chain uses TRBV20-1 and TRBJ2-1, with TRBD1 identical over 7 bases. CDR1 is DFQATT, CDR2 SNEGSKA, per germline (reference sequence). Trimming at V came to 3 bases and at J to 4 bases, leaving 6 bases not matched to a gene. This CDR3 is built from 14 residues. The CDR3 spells CSASKLGQYNEQFF. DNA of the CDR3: TGCAGTGCTAGTAAGCTGGGACAGTACAATGAGCAGTTCTTC.

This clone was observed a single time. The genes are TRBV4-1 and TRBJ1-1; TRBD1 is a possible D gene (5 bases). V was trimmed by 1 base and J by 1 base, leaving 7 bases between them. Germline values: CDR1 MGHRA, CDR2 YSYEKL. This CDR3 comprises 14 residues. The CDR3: CASSQVTGNTEAFF. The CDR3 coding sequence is TGCGCCAGCAGCCAAGTAACAGGGAACACTGAAGCTTTCTTT.

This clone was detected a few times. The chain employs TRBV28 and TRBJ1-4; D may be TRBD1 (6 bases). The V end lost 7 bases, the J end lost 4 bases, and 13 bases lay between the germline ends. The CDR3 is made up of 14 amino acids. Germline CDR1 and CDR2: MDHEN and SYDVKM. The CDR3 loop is CASINGGLNEKLFF. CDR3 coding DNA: TGTGCCAGCATCAACGGGGGGCTTAATGAAAAACTGTTTTTT. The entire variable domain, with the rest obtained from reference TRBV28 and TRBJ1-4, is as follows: DVKVTQSSRYLVKRTGEKVFLECVQDMDHENMFWYRQDPGLGLRLIYFSYDVKMKEKGDIPEGYSVSREKKERFSLILESASTNQTSMYLCASINGGLNEKLFFGSGTQLSVL.

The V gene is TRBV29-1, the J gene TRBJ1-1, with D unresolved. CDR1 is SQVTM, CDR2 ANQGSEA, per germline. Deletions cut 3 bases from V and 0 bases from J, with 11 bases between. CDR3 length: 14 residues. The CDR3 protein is CSVERRDMNTEAFF. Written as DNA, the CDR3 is TGCAGCGTTGAGAGGCGCGACATGAACACTGAAGCTTTCTTT.

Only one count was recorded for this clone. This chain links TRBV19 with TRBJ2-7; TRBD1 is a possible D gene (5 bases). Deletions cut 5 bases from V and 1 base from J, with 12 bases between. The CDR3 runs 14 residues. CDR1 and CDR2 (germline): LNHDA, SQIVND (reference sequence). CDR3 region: CASSSQGGSYEQYF. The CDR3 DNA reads TGTGCCAGTAGTTCCCAGGGTGGGTCCTACGAGCAGTACTTC.